The present entry profiles one T cell receptor beta chain with its context. This sample was included in a study of cytomegalovirus exposure and HLA in healthy donors. It was with 60 Vbeta and 13 Jbeta primers that the PCR ran. Data came from immunoSEQ multiplex PCR; TCRdb stores just in-frame clones and leaves some out. The data show 65,000 to 85,000 clones, with roughly 70% seen just once and 4.9% held by the top ten. J was trimmed by 8 bases and V by 4 bases; bases with no gene match: 11. Germline V gene data show CDR1 as SEHNR and CDR2 as FQNEAQ (reference sequence). The CDR3 extends over 16 amino acids.

Sequenced: PBMCs. The receptor was isolated from a man aged 60 to 75 in good health and CMV-seropositive. The V call is TRBV7-9, the J call TRBJ2-1; TRBD1 agrees at 10 bases. CDR3 sequence reads: CASSSRTGGTWDEQFF. DNA of the CDR3: TGTGCCAGCAGCTCGCGGACAGGGGGGACTTGGGATGAGCAGTTCTTC.